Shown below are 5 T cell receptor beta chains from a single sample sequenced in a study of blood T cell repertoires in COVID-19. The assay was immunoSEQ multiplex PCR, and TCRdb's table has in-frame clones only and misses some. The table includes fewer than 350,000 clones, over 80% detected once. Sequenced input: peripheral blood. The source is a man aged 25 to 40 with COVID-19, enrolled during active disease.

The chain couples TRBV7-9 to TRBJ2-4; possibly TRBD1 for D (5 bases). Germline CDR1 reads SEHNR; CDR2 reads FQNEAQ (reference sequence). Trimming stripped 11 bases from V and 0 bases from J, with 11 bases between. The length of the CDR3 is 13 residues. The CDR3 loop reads CAGEGVAKNIQYF. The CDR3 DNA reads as TGTGCCGGAGAAGGGGTAGCCAAAAACATTCAGTACTTC.

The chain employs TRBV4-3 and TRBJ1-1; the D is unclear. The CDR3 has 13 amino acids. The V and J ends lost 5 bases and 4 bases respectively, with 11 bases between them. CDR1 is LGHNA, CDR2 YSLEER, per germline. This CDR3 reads CASSFRGLTEAFF. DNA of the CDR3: TGCGCCAGCAGCTTTAGAGGGCTCACTGAAGCTTTCTTT.

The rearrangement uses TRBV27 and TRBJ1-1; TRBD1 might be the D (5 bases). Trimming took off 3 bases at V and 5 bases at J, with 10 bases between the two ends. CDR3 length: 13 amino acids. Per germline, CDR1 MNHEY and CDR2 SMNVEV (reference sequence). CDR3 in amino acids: CASSLFRGTEAFF. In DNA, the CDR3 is TGTGCCAGCAGTTTGTTTCGGGGGACTGAAGCTTTCTTT.

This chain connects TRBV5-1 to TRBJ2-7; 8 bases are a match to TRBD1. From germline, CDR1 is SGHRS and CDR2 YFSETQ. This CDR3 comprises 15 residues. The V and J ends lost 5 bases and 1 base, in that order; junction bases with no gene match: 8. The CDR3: CASSTNRDRSYEQYF. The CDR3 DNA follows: TGCGCCAGCAGTACTAACCGGGACAGGTCCTACGAGCAGTACTTC.

The CDR3 region has the DNA TGTGCCAGCAGCCGCTATGCAGGGGGCATTAAGTTTGGTTCACCCCTCCACTTT. Protein product: CASSRYAGGIKFGSPLHF. V is TRBV5-6 and J is TRBJ1-6; 8 bases map to TRBD1. Per the germline V gene, CDR1 is SGHDT and CDR2 is YYEEEE. CDR3 length: 18 amino acids. Unmatched junction bases numbered 18, after V lost 4 bases and J lost 9 bases.